This T cell receptor (beta chain) emerged from a study of cytomegalovirus exposure and HLA in healthy donors (dated by TCRdb to 2016 to 2017). Background on the whole study: According to an earlier analysis of several hundred of the donors, about 179 million T cells yielded 117 million unique TCR beta sequences and 250 to 350 Gb of sequence data. An early release that covered some 630 HLA-typed donors contained about 290 gigabases of sequencing data and tens of millions of unique TCR sequences. Of the roughly 400 genotyped donors, approximately 80% were placed in the genetic ancestry cluster associated with self-reported Caucasian donors. The study was designed to test whether signatures of past pathogen exposure could be identified by cataloging public T cell receptors. The study used immunosequencing to profile the T cell repertoires of approximately 690 subjects and linked those repertoires to cytomegalovirus serostatus. Along with the roughly 670-subject first cohort, a separate validation cohort of over a hundred different subjects was used. To predict cytomegalovirus infection status, the study brought together high-throughput TCR immunosequencing, statistical association of individual TCRs with disease status, and machine learning. To study patterns of TCR occurrence, a later analysis re-analyzed previously published TCR beta repertoires from 550 to 800 donors and added high-resolution HLA genotyping. The later analysis used no new phenotypic data to find candidate immune exposures, relying instead on TCR beta sequences and their occurrence across donors. An earlier analysis of around 580 of the donors used high-throughput TCR beta sequencing to judge whether each TCR beta V gene segment behaved as functional or pseudogenic. Donor age, sex, ethnicity and CMV serostatus were compiled alongside the repertoire data. A later genetic analysis took genome-wide SNP genotypes for about three fifths of the roughly 700 donors and used that subset as a discovery cohort. All discovery cohort repertoires had been generated using a single sequencing platform. HLA typing included class I and class II loci at four-digit resolution. The number of donors typed differed by locus, with roughly 620-640 for A, B, C, DRB1 and DQB1, about 500 for DQA1, 606 for DPA1, and roughly 450 for DPB1. Because of strong linkage in the cohort, five DR-DQ haplotypes were treated as single units for association and clustering. Among 300 to 450 genotyped donors of the cohort, an average of roughly 240,000 unique TCR beta nucleotide sequences were sequenced per donor, about a sixth of them non-productive.

The library was produced with the immunoSEQ multiplex PCR assay. The multiplex PCR relied on a mix of 60 forward primers for TCR Vbeta segments and 13 reverse primers for TCR Jbeta segments. The CDR3 region of rearranged TCR beta genes was amplified from genomic DNA by a multiplex PCR assay. On the Illumina HiSeq System, the amplified TCR beta libraries were sequenced as 87-base-pair reads. In the source study's methods: In a later analysis, around 80 million unique TCR beta chains were counted across the 500 to 850 repertoires, and roughly 11 million of these chains were shared by at least two donors. Raw reads were error-corrected and collapsed into unique sequences with a nearest-neighbor algorithm that merged closely related sequences to remove PCR and sequencing errors. CDR3 sequences were aligned to IMGT reference sequences to assign V, D and J gene segments. For a sequence to be retained, a match of at least six nucleotides was required to both a V gene segment and a J gene segment. Rearrangements were called productive when the CDR3 lacked stop codons and stayed in frame with V and J; all others were non-productive. Following IMGT convention, CDR3 was defined as the stretch from the second conserved V-encoded cysteine up to the conserved J-encoded phenylalanine. The earlier analysis of some 600 of the donors excluded sequences that lacked an unambiguous match to a single V gene segment. In an earlier analysis of several hundred of the donors, a V segment was called functional when productive rearrangements were above 56.7%, and segregating when the standard deviation between donors exceeded 5%. A statistical classification framework was developed to diagnose cytomegalovirus status using the catalog of TCR beta chain sequences. In a later analysis, V and J genes were assigned by comparing TCR nucleotide sequences against IMGT/GENE-DB human TR gene sequences. In a later analysis, CDR3 sequences and most-parsimonious VDJ recombination scenarios were assigned using the TCRdist pipeline. In a later analysis, each TCR beta chain was defined by its CDR3 amino acid sequence together with its V-gene family, and reads without a unique V-gene family were excluded. In a later analysis, 500 to 650 highly shared, low-generation-probability nucleotide sequences were removed to address suspected cross-contamination and a sequencing artifact. For each public chain, a later analysis derived a clonal expansion index from normalized ranks of inferred template counts within each repertoire. In a later analysis, generation probabilities were computed using a VDJ recombination model fitted to out-of-frame rearrangements, and the results were checked against IGoR. A later analysis scored TCR-TCR, TCR-HLA and TCR-CMV co-occurrence with hypergeometric tests, applying a repertoire-size bias correction to TCR pairs. A later analysis estimated false discovery rates by permuting HLA or CMV assignments 20 times. In a later analysis, co-occurring TCRs were grouped using DBSCAN, and TCRdist sequence similarity was added for clustering within HLA-allele-positive subsets. For co-occurrence clustering, repertoires with fewer than 30,000 or more than 120,000 public chains were excluded, along with a handful of repertoires with anomalous nucleotide sharing. Sourced from immuneACCESS, this table was stored by TCRdb with only in-frame sequences that have V and J called. A share of the clones is absent; for the studies checked, an unresolved V gene accounts for under half, and the remainder has no known explanation. D and trimming were read from the DNA, whereas the V and J calls and clone size are those reported in that table. This sample's clone table shows about 33,000 clones. The ten largest make up around 4.8% of the sample.

About this clone itself: Its antigen specificity is not known.

Here is what the overall study found, with its caveats: The classifier was reported to diagnose cytomegalovirus status with high specificity and sensitivity in both the original cohort and the validation cohort. In the study, approximately 150 TCR beta chains were listed as associated with cytomegalovirus. V-gene and J-gene trimming of TCR beta chains was associated with a missense DCLRE1C variant in a later genetic analysis, and the association was replicated in an independent cohort. The authors suggested that the approach could potentially be generalized to other disease states and immunological phenotypes. The only immune exposure information available for the cohort was CMV serostatus. Strong co-occurrence of HLA alleles, especially DR and DQ, made assigning TCR associations to individual alleles difficult. A later analysis found that HLA-associated TCR beta chains were more clonally expanded and had lower generation probabilities than equally common non-associated chains. While some public TCRs were present in many individuals, most TCR sequences turned up only very rarely across donors. At a false discovery rate of 0.05, a later analysis linked 16,951 TCR beta sequences to specific HLA alleles. A later analysis found that most CMV-associated TCR beta chains appeared HLA-restricted, with HLA associations seemingly driven largely by CMV exposure. In vitro tests confirmed that a few of the cytomegalovirus-associated TCR beta chains recognize cytomegalovirus antigens. A further reported finding was that TCR beta sequences accurately predicted the HLA-A and HLA-B alleles for most subjects in the first cohort. The cohort was sequenced for TCR beta chains only, and without alpha or paired-chain data the features that could be detected were limited. In an earlier analysis of more than 450 of the donors, most TCR beta V segments were observed in productive rearrangements about 87% or about 30% of the time, broadly matching IMGT annotations. Roughly uniform sequencing depth across donors was assumed in presence/absence analyses, although this assumption may not hold. According to a later analysis, TCR association rates differed among HLA loci, with DRB1 alleles showing the most associated TCRs and HLA-C alleles showing the fewest. A cluster of highly shared sequence variants was judged likely to represent a technical artifact of the sequencing pipeline. The earlier analysis of some 560 of the donors excluded approximately 17 rarely observed V segments, including chromosome 9 orphons, because counts were too low. According to a later analysis, parvovirus B19, influenza, CMV and Epstein-Barr virus appeared linked to several top co-occurrence clusters. In a later genetic analysis, fewer N-insertions in productive TCRs were reported among donors in an Asian-associated ancestry cluster than the approximately 670-donor mean. Linkage disequilibrium might explain the correlated functional status among segregating V segments, but an unknown experimental factor could not be excluded. HLA typing was unavailable for some donors at each locus, so association tests used only the typed subset.

In total, approximately 700 healthy bone marrow donors made up the cohort. Cohort members were all nominally healthy when sampled, although unrecorded immune exposures were likely present. The donor was CMV seropositive and was included in the group of 250 to 300 seropositive cohort members. A peripheral blood sample was provided by each donor, and peripheral blood mononuclear cells were used for TCR beta sequencing. Genomic DNA was extracted from the blood cell samples with the Qiagen DNeasy Blood Extraction Kit. Sequenced: PBMCs. The TCR originated in a woman aged 35 to 49 in good health and CMV-seropositive.

The bases read TGTGCCAGCAGCCCTAGGACTAGCGGGAGAGGTGAGCAGTTCTTC. Its protein reads: CASSPRTSGRGEQFF. The V and J segments used are TRBV5-4 and TRBJ2-1; TRBD2 matches 13 bases in the middle. The CDR3 starts with the cysteine, ends with the phenylalanine, and has 15 residues. The CDR3 DNA has 45 bases and is translated from base 1. For CDR1 and CDR2, the germline V gene (reference sequence) lists SGHNT and YYREEE. V lost 4 bases and J lost 9 bases, and the count of bases not matched to a germline gene is 7. With all but the CDR3 taken from the reference TRBV5-4 and TRBJ2-1 genes, the full variable domain is: ETGVTQSPTHLIKTRGQQVTLRCSSQSGHNTVSWYQQALGQGPQFIFQYYREEENGRGNFPPRFSGLQFPNYSSELNVNALELDDSALYLCASSPRTSGRGEQFFGPGTRLTVL.